One and the same sample provided the 25 T cell receptor beta chains below, sequenced in a study of T cells in tuberculosis. Sequencing was performed with immunoSEQ multiplex PCR; in TCRdb, only in-frame clones are kept and a portion is missing. The table lists under 40,000 clones, approximately 94% of them singletons, with under 9.5% in the top ten. The sequenced sample was PBMCs. The origin of the receptors is a donor aged 10-29 years with latent tuberculosis or without tuberculosis infection.

The chain has TRBV4-1 and TRBJ2-1, with D possibly being TRBD1 (5 bases). V was clipped by 2 bases and J by 11 bases, with 16 bases between them. CDR1 and CDR2 from the germline V gene are MGHRA and YSYEKL. The CDR3 totals 14 residues. The CDR3 region has the DNA TGCGCCAGCAGCCAACCCAGGACAAACCCTAAGCAGTTCTTC. Amino acids: CASSQPRTNPKQFF.

The V gene is TRBV30, the J gene TRBJ1-2; possible D gene TRBD1, 6 bases. V dropped 6 bases and J dropped 11 bases, with 19 bases sitting between them. This CDR3 spans 12 amino acids. CDR1 and CDR2 from the germline V gene are GTSNPN and SVGIG (reference sequence). The CDR3 region has the DNA TGTGCCTGCATCGGCGGGGGGCGCGGGTACACCTTC. Translation: CACIGGGRGYTF.

The gene calls are TRBV5-4 and TRBJ2-1; 7 bases map to TRBD2. From germline, CDR1 is SGHNT and CDR2 YYREEE (reference sequence). CDR3 size: 15 residues. Trimming removed 7 bases from V and 5 bases from J; junction bases left unmatched: 12. The CDR3 bases are TGTGCCAGCTTTAGGTGGGGGAGGGCCCACAATGAGCAGTTCTTC. Translation gives CASFRWGRAHNEQFF. The whole variable domain, filled in from reference TRBV5-4 and TRBJ2-1, reads ETGVTQSPTHLIKTRGQQVTLRCSSQSGHNTVSWYQQALGQGPQFIFQYYREEENGRGNFPPRFSGLQFPNYSSELNVNALELDDSALYLCASFRWGRAHNEQFFGPGTRLTVL.

This rearrangement joins TRBV10-1 to TRBJ2-5; 9 positions match TRBD1. Germline assignment: CDR1 WNHNN and CDR2 SYGVQD (reference sequence). The CDR3 is 17 residues long. Trimming at V came to 4 bases and at J to 0 bases, leaving 9 bases not matched to a gene. CDR3 sequence reads: CASSARTGAADQETQYF. DNA for the CDR3: TGCGCCAGCAGTGCTCGGACAGGGGCCGCCGACCAAGAGACCCAGTACTTC.

The J gene is TRBJ1-1, the V gene TRBV5-4; 7 bases agree with TRBD1. Germline V CDR1 and CDR2: SGHNT, YYREEE (reference sequence). V was clipped by 5 bases and J by 3 bases; unmatched bases: 7. The CDR3 length is 14 residues. For the CDR3, the DNA is TGTGCCAGCAGATCGGGACAGCTGGACACTGAAGCTTTCTTT. Translation gives CASRSGQLDTEAFF.

The chain couples TRBV29-1 to TRBJ2-3; D is uncertain. Germline V gene lookup returns CDR1 SQVTM and CDR2 ANQGSEA. Trimming removed 4 bases from V and 6 bases from J, with 14 bases in between. The CDR3 has 13 amino acids. CDR3 protein: CSVGGWPSDTQYF. DNA of the CDR3: TGCAGCGTTGGTGGTTGGCCCTCTGATACGCAGTATTTT.

The gene calls are TRBV5-1 and TRBJ2-7; a weak D match, TRBD1 (6 bases). Germline CDR1 SGHRS, CDR2 YFSETQ. This CDR3 has 14 residues. V lost 0 bases and J lost 1, with 8 bases in between. CDR3 nucleotides: TGCGCCAGCAGCTTGGACAGGGCGTCCTACGAGCAGTACTTC. Its translation is CASSLDRASYEQYF.

The chain employs TRBV5-3 and TRBJ1-5; D unresolved. TRBV5-3 carries the ORF label, with uncertain function. V dropped 4 bases and J dropped 0 bases, with 11 bases sitting between them. The CDR3 spans 15 residues. DNA of the CDR3: TGTGCCAGAAGCCCCAGACACGATAGCAATCAGCCCCAGCATTTT. Translation: CARSPRHDSNQPQHF.

The chain employs TRBV29-1 and TRBJ2-3; 7 nucleotides line up with TRBD1. V gave up 3 bases and J gave up 5 bases; unmatched junction bases: 2. Germline V gene lookup returns CDR1 SQVTM and CDR2 ANQGSEA. The CDR3 extends over 12 amino acids. In nucleotides, the CDR3 is TGCAGCGTTGACAGGGGGATAGATACGCAGTATTTT. It specifies CSVDRGIDTQYF.

V gene TRBV30 combines with J gene TRBJ2-7, with D possibly matching TRBD2 (6 bases). From germline, CDR1 is GTSNPN and CDR2 SVGIG (reference sequence). V shed 2 bases and J shed 7 bases, with 15 bases lying between them. The CDR3 has 13 residues. CDR3 region: CAWSSGRRREQYF. The CDR3 DNA reads TGTGCCTGGAGTAGCGGGCGGCGACGGGAGCAGTACTTC. The variable domain in full, completed from reference TRBV30 and TRBJ2-7, reads SQTIHQWPATLVQPVGSPLSLECTVEGTSNPNLYWYRQAAGRGLQLLFYSVGIGQISSEVPQNLSASRPQDRQFILSSKKLLLSDSGFYLCAWSSGRRREQYFGPGTRLTVT.

This chain links TRBV29-1 with TRBJ1-1, with TRBD1 as a possible D gene (5 bases). This CDR3 spans 14 amino acids. CDR1 and CDR2 from the germline V gene are SQVTM and ANQGSEA. V dropped 3 bases and J dropped 3 bases, with 14 bases sitting between them. The CDR3 DNA reads TGCAGCGTTGAGACTCCAGGGTACGACACTGAAGCTTTCTTT. It encodes CSVETPGYDTEAFF.

The chain combines TRBV25-1 with TRBJ1-2, with 7 bases aligning to TRBD1. The CDR3 totals 16 residues. After removal of 2 bases from V and 7 bases from J, the junction contained 13 bases not matched to a gene. CDR1 MGHDK and CDR2 SYGVNS come from the germline V gene. The CDR3 loop is CASSEVKGASLGGYTF. CDR3 coding DNA: TGTGCCAGCAGTGAAGTTAAGGGGGCTAGTCTTGGTGGCTACACCTTC.

The chain links TRBV27 to TRBJ2-7; no clear D. CDR3 length: 12 residues. CDR1 is MNHEY and CDR2 is SMNVEV in the germline V gene (reference sequence). V lost 2 bases and J lost 3, with 5 bases in between. CDR3 sequence (DNA): TGTGCCAGCAGTTTAAACAGCTACGAGCAGTACTTC. It codes for CASSLNSYEQYF.

This sequence joins TRBV5-1 and TRBJ2-7; 8 bases are shared with TRBD1. With V trimmed by 4 bases and J by 5 bases, 8 bases remained unmatched. The CDR3 covers 14 residues. From germline, CDR1 is SGHRS and CDR2 YFSETQ. CDR3 sequence: CASSLGQGRDEQYF. DNA of the CDR3: TGCGCCAGCAGCCTCGGACAGGGACGCGACGAGCAGTACTTC.

The chain carries TRBV4-2 and TRBJ1-1; the D gene is possibly TRBD1 (6 bases). Germline V gene sequence: CDR1 LGHNA, CDR2 YNFKEQ. This CDR3 spans 14 amino acids. Trimming took off 0 bases at V and 5 bases at J, with 10 bases between the two ends. CDR3 loop: CASSQEGAGTEAFF. As DNA, the CDR3 is TGTGCCAGCAGCCAAGAGGGGGCAGGTACTGAAGCTTTCTTT.

The rearrangement uses TRBV5-1 and TRBJ2-5; TRBD2 agrees at 11 bases. The ends lost 4 bases at V and 5 bases at J; junction bases unmatched: 7. Germline V lookup: CDR1 SGHRS, CDR2 YFSETQ. The CDR3 totals 15 residues. CDR3: CASSGGTSGGETQYF. CDR3 in DNA: TGCGCCAGCAGCGGGGGGACTAGCGGAGGGGAGACCCAGTACTTC.

The rearrangement joins TRBV7-8 to TRBJ1-5; 11 bases fit TRBD1. The V and J ends lost 1 base and 4 bases, in that order; junction bases with no gene match: 6. Germline V CDR1 and CDR2: SGHVS, FQNEAQ. This CDR3 comprises 17 residues. The CDR3 bases are TGTGCCAGCAGCTTAGTCGGGACAGGGGGTCCTAATCAGCCCCAGCATTTT. Its translation: CASSLVGTGGPNQPQHF.

J is TRBJ2-7 and V is TRBV28; a possible D gene is TRBD1 (5 bases). The CDR3 consists of 14 residues. Germline V gene sequence: CDR1 MDHEN, CDR2 SYDVKM. Trimming took 5 bases from V and 3 from J, leaving 14 bases between them. CDR3 DNA sequence: TGTGCCAGCAGTGCAGACAGTCTACGCTACGAGCAGTACTTC. Protein: CASSADSLRYEQYF.

In DNA form, the CDR3 reads TGTGCCAGCAGCTACGAACCGGGACAGGGGAATCAGCCCCAGCATTTT. Translated, it gives CASSYEPGQGNQPQHF. This chain links TRBV5-4 with TRBJ1-5, with TRBD1 matching 10 bases. Germline V gene lookup returns CDR1 SGHNT and CDR2 YYREEE (reference sequence). With 3 bases clipped from V and 4 bases from J, the junction kept 7 bases outside the gene matches. This CDR3 region has 16 residues. Combining the CDR3 with reference TRBV5-4 and TRBJ1-5 gives the whole variable domain ETGVTQSPTHLIKTRGQQVTLRCSSQSGHNTVSWYQQALGQGPQFIFQYYREEENGRGNFPPRFSGLQFPNYSSELNVNALELDDSALYLCASSYEPGQGNQPQHFGDGTRLSIL.

The chain recombines TRBV7-8 with TRBJ2-7; possible D gene TRBD1, 5 bases. Germline loops: CDR1 SGHVS, CDR2 FQNEAQ. The CDR3 extends over 13 amino acids. Between the trimmed V and J ends, which lost 5 bases and 1 base, there was a span of 9 bases. This CDR3 is CASSKGVSYEQYF. The CDR3, as DNA: TGTGCCAGCAGCAAAGGGGTTTCCTACGAGCAGTACTTC.

The chain joins TRBV6-5 to TRBJ2-7, with D possibly being TRBD2 (5 bases). This CDR3 has 14 residues. CDR1 is MNHEY, CDR2 SVGAGI, per germline. V was clipped by 5 bases and J by 1 base, with 12 bases between them. CDR3 coding DNA: TGTGCCAGCAGTCAGGACTGGGGATCCTACGAGCAGTACTTC. Translation gives CASSQDWGSYEQYF.

V is TRBV5-1 and J is TRBJ1-1; 8 nucleotides line up with TRBD1. V shed 4 bases and J 4 bases; nucleotides not matched to a gene: 9. This CDR3 comprises 15 residues. Germline V gene lookup returns CDR1 SGHRS and CDR2 YFSETQ. This CDR3 reads CASSRQGRESTEAFF. The CDR3 DNA follows: TGCGCCAGCAGCCGACAGGGGAGGGAGAGCACTGAAGCTTTCTTT.

The gene calls are TRBV4-2 and TRBJ1-4; possible D gene TRBD1, 5 bases. V lost 1 base and J 5 bases, leaving 14 bases between the germline ends. CDR1 and CDR2 (germline): LGHNA, YNFKEQ. CDR3 length: 16 amino acids. CDR3 nucleotide sequence: TGTGCCAGCAGCCAAGCCCAGACAGTTTTAAATGAAAAACTGTTTTTT. Its protein is CASSQAQTVLNEKLFF.

This chain joins TRBV5-1 and TRBJ1-2, with 10 positions matching TRBD1. Germline CDR1 is SGHRS and CDR2 is YFSETQ. V dropped 7 bases and J dropped 8; count of bases not matched to a gene: 8. This CDR3 spans 13 amino acids. The CDR3 here is CASRTGTGEGYTF. DNA of the CDR3: TGCGCCAGCCGGACCGGGACAGGGGAAGGCTACACCTTC.

This clone was seen more than once but under ten times. The CDR3 region is CASSLIVGARYNEQFF. The CDR3 DNA reads as TGTGCCAGCAGCTTGATAGTGGGAGCCCGCTACAATGAGCAGTTCTTC. The chain couples TRBV5-6 to TRBJ2-1; possibly TRBD2 for D (5 bases). Trimming took off 1 base at V and 3 bases at J, with 14 bases between the two ends. The CDR3 loop spans 16 amino acids. Germline V gene lookup returns CDR1 SGHDT and CDR2 YYEEEE.